The 11 T cell receptor beta chains below come from one sample, sequenced in a study of CD8 T cells in Susac syndrome. Reverse transcription of about 0.45 to 1 ug RNA was performed with random hexamers. TCRdb fed the immunoSEQ multiplex PCR reads into MiXCR, producing one record per CDR3 protein. The sample includes roughly 200,000 distinct CDR3 sequences, roughly 94% of them seen just once. The sequencing sample was made of CD4+ T cells from PBMCs. All receptors derive from a human donor with multiple sclerosis.

The rearrangement uses TRBV10-3 and TRBJ1-4, with D unresolved. Germline V gene data show CDR1 as ENHRY and CDR2 as SYGVKD. This CDR3 spans 12 amino acids. The germline V and J ends were trimmed by 6 bases and 8 bases, with 10 bases remaining between them. The CDR3: CAISPLGEKLFF. In nucleotides, the CDR3 is TGTGCCATCAGCCCTCTTGGGGAAAAACTGTTTTTT.

The chain couples TRBV3-1 to TRBJ2-7, with D maybe TRBD1 (6 bases). Per germline, CDR1 LGHDT and CDR2 YNNKEL (reference sequence). Trimming shortened V by 4 bases and J by 3 bases, and 13 bases separated the two germline ends. CDR3 size: 14 residues. The CDR3 nucleotides read TGTGCCAGCAGCCCATCCCGGGGACACTACGAGCAGTACTTC. Encoded protein: CASSPSRGHYEQYF.

The chain has TRBV5-4 and TRBJ1-2; 10 positions agree with TRBD1. The germline V gene encodes CDR1 SGHNT and CDR2 YYREEE (reference sequence). The length of the CDR3 is 15 residues. V lost 5 bases to trimming and J lost 1 base; unmatched junction nucleotides: 5. This CDR3 reads CASRLDRGSNYGYTF. The DNA for the CDR3 is TGTGCCAGCAGACTGGACAGGGGGAGTAACTATGGCTACACCTTC.

J is TRBJ2-5 and V is TRBV13, with 11 bases identical to TRBD2. CDR3 length: 17 residues. V lost 5 bases and J lost 0; bases outside the gene matches: 8. CDR1 and CDR2 from the germline V gene are PRHDT and FYEKMQ (reference sequence). The CDR3 DNA is TGTGCCAGCAGCCTAGCGGGGGGCCCTCCGTACCAAGAGACCCAGTACTTC. It is translated as CASSLAGGPPYQETQYF.

The chain combines TRBV5-4 with TRBJ2-4, with D perhaps matching TRBD1 or TRBD2 (6 bases each). This CDR3 comprises 15 residues. The V gene's germline CDR1 is SGHNT and CDR2 YYREEE (reference sequence). V lost 4 bases and J 0 bases, leaving 11 bases between the germline ends. The CDR3 reads CASSGGGLAKNIQYF. The CDR3 nucleotides read TGTGCCAGCAGCGGTGGGGGGCTAGCCAAAAACATTCAGTACTTC.

The V gene is TRBV10-2, the J gene TRBJ2-7, with D perhaps matching TRBD2 (5 bases). This CDR3 is built from 12 residues. Per germline, CDR1 WSHSY and CDR2 SAAADI. Trimming cost V 6 bases and J 4 bases, with 10 bases left between them. In DNA form, the CDR3 reads TGCGCCAGCAGGGACTTGCGATACGAGCAGTACTTC. Protein: CASRDLRYEQYF.

This chain uses TRBV20-1 with TRBJ1-1, with D possibly TRBD1 on 6 matching bases. From germline, CDR1 is DFQATT and CDR2 SNEGSKA (reference sequence). Trimming pared 3 bases from V and 1 base from J, leaving 15 bases between. The CDR3 has 15 residues. CDR3 loop: CSASDGRGGNTEAFF. In DNA form, the CDR3 reads TGCAGTGCTAGTGACGGAAGAGGGGGGAACACTGAAGCTTTCTTT.

The rearrangement joins TRBV9 to TRBJ2-3, with D hard to call. Germline V gives CDR1 SGDLS, CDR2 YYNGEE. The V gene lost 0 bases and the J gene lost 2 bases, with 13 bases spanning the gap. This CDR3 has 16 residues. This CDR3 reads CASSVEGSRLTDTQYF. Here the CDR3 DNA reads TGTGCCAGCAGCGTAGAAGGCAGCCGGCTCACAGATACGCAGTATTTT. Supplemented by reference TRBV9 and TRBJ2-3, the full variable domain reads DSGVTQTPKHLITATGQRVTLRCSPRSGDLSVYWYQQSLDQGLQFLIQYYNGEERAKGNILERFSAQQFPDLHSELNLSSLELGDSALYFCASSVEGSRLTDTQYFGPGTRLTVL.

V and J are TRBV5-4 and TRBJ2-3, with D perhaps matching TRBD2 (6 bases). The germline CDR1 and CDR2 sequences are SGHNT and YYREEE (reference sequence). Deletions cut 2 bases from V and 1 base from J, with 14 bases between. CDR3 length: 16 residues. CDR3: CASSLGRWEGTDTQYF. The DNA for the CDR3 is TGTGCCAGCAGCTTAGGGCGGTGGGAGGGCACAGATACGCAGTATTTT.

This rearrangement joins TRBV14 to TRBJ2-6; the D is unclear. This CDR3 contains 12 residues. The germline V gene encodes CDR1 SGHDN and CDR2 FVKESK. Deletions cut 3 bases from V and 6 bases from J, with 3 bases between. The CDR3 sequence is CASSHVANVLTF. CDR3 bases: TGTGCCAGCAGCCATGTGGCCAACGTCCTGACTTTC. Together with reference TRBV14 and TRBJ2-6, the CDR3 gives the full variable domain: EAGVTQFPSHSVIEKGQTVTLRCDPISGHDNLYWYRRVMGKEIKFLLHFVKESKQDESGMPNNRFLAERTGGTYSTLKVQPAELEDSGVYFCASSHVANVLTFGAGSRLTVL.

The chain combines TRBV12-3 or TRBV12-4 with TRBJ1-2, with D tentatively TRBD1 (6 bases). The CDR3 has 12 amino acids. With 4 bases removed from V and 5 bases from J, the gap between germline ends came to 8 bases. CDR3 nucleotides: TGTGCCAGCAGTTCTGGGACATATGGCTACACCTTC. It is translated as CASSSGTYGYTF.